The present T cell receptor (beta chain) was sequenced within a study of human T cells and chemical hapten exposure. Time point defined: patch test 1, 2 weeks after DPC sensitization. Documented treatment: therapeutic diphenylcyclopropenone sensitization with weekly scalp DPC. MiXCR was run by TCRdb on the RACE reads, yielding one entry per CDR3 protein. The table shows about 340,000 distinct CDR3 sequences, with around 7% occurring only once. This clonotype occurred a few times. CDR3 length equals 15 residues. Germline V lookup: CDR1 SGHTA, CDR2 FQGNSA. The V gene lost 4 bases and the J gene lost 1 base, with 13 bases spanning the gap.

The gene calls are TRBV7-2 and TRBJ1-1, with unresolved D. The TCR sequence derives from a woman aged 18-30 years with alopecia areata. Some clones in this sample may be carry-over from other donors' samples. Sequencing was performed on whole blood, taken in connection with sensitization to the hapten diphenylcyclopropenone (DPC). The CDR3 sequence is CASSSQSSANTEAFF. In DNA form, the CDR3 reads TGTGCCAGCAGCTCCCAATCTTCAGCGAACACTGAAGCTTTCTTT.